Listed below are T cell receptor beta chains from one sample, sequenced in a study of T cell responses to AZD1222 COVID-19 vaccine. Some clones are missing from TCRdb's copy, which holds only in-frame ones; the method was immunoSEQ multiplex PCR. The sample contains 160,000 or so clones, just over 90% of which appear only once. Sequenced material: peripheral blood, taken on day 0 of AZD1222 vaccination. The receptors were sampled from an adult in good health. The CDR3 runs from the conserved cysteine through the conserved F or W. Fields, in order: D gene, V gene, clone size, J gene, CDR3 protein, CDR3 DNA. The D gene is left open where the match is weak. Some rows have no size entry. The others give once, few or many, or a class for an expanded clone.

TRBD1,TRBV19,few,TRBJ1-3,CASSPGDSSGNTIYF,TGTGCCAGTAGTCCAGGGGACAGCTCTGGAAACACCATATATTTT
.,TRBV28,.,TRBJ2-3,CASSFALLSDTQYF,TGTGCCAGCAGTTTTGCCCTTCTCTCAGATACGCAGTATTTT
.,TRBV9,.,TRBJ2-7,CASSVGQVVSEQYF,TGTGCCAGCAGCGTAGGACAGGTTGTCTCCGAGCAGTACTTC
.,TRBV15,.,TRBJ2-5,CATSRDLPDLETQYF,TGTGCCACCAGCAGAGATCTCCCGGATCTTGAGACCCAGTACTTC
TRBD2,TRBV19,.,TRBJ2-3,CASSIDDRPGLAGADTQYF,TGTGCCAGTAGTATAGACGACAGGCCAGGACTAGCGGGCGCAGATACGCAGTATTTT
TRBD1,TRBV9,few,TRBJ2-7,CASSENPDRASYEQYF,TGTGCCAGCAGCGAGAACCCCGACAGGGCATCCTACGAGCAGTACTTC
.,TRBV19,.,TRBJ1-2,CASSMPGSPYGYTF,TGTGCCAGTAGTATGCCGGGGTCACCCTATGGCTACACCTTC
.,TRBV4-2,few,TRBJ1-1,CASSPRTDMNTEAFF,TGTGCCAGCAGCCCCAGGACAGACATGAACACTGAAGCTTTCTTT
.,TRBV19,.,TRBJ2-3,CASSSSESTDTQYF,TGTGCCAGTAGTAGTAGCGAAAGCACAGATACGCAGTATTTT
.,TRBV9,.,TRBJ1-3,CASSVEPSGNTIYF,TGTGCCAGCAGCGTAGAGCCCTCTGGAAACACCATATATTTT
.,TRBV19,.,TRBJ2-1,CASSKEGGTYNEQFF,TGTGCCAGTAGTAAGGAGGGGGGAACCTACAATGAGCAGTTCTTC
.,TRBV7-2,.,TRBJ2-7,CASSLGLWPSTSYEQYF,TGTGCCAGCAGCTTAGGTCTTTGGCCCTCTACCTCCTACGAGCAGTACTTC
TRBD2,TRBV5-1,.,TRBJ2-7,CASSAGLAASLKHEQYF,TGCGCCAGCAGCGCGGGACTAGCGGCCTCTTTGAAACACGAGCAGTACTTC
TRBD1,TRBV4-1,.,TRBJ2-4,CASSQDGQGGVKNIQYF,TGCGCCAGCAGCCAAGACGGACAGGGCGGTGTCAAAAACATTCAGTACTTC
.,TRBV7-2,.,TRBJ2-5,CASSLVWVKETQYF,TGTGCCAGCAGCTTAGTCTGGGTCAAAGAGACCCAGTACTTC
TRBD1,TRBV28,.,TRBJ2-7,CASRLRDRGNYEQYF,TGTGCCAGCAGGCTCCGGGACAGGGGGAACTACGAGCAGTACTTC
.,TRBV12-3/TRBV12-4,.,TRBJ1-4,CASSYDEKLFF,TGTGCCAGCAGTTACGACGAAAAACTGTTTTTT
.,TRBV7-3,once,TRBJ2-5,CASSGSSGETQYF,TGTGCCAGCAGCGGGTCTTCTGGGGAGACCCAGTACTTC
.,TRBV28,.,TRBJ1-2,CASSLQTDYGYTF,TGTGCCAGCAGTTTACAGACAGACTATGGCTACACCTTC
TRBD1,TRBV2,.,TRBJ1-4,CASNGDREMVNEKLFF,TGTGCCAGCAACGGGGACAGGGAGATGGTCAACGAAAAACTGTTTTTT
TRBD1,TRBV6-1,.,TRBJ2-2,CAHRQGANTGELFF,TGTGCCCACCGACAGGGGGCGAACACCGGGGAGCTGTTTTTT
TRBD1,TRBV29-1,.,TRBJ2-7,CSVEGVPGQVNYEQYF,TGCAGCGTTGAAGGGGTGCCGGGACAGGTTAACTACGAGCAGTACTTC
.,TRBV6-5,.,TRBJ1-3,CASRDGNRPGNTIYF,TGTGCCAGCAGGGACGGAAATCGTCCAGGAAACACCATATATTTT
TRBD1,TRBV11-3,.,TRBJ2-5,CASSPSVRDSKQETQYF,TGTGCCAGCAGCCCGTCGGTCCGGGACAGTAAGCAAGAGACCCAGTACTTC
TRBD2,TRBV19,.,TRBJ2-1,CASSKREGYGNEQFF,TGTGCCAGTAGTAAGCGGGAGGGGTATGGAAATGAGCAGTTCTTC
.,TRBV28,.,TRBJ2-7,CASREQGYYEQYF,TGTGCCAGCAGGGAACAGGGTTACTACGAGCAGTACTTC
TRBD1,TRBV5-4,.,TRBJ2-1,CASSFPGGRNEQFF,TGTGCCAGCAGCTTTCCAGGGGGCCGCAATGAGCAGTTCTTC
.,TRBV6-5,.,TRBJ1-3,CASSQTLSGNTIYF,TGTGCCAGCAGTCAGACGCTCTCTGGAAACACCATATATTTT
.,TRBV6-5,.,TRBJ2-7,CASSYSSSGRVSYF,TGTGCCAGCAGTTACTCGAGTTCAGGGAGAGTTTCGTACTTC
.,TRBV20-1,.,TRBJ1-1,CSAREGFGAFF,TGCAGTGCCCGGGAGGGGTTCGGCGCTTTCTTT
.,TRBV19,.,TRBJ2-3,CASSDRSTQYF,TGTGCCAGCTCAGACAGGAGTACGCAGTATTTT
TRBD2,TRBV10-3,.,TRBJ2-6,CAISGGNGRTSGSVSGANVLTF,TGTGCCATCAGTGGGGGGAATGGGAGGACTAGCGGGAGTGTATCTGGGGCCAACGTCCTGACTTTC
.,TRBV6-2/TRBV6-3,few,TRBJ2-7,CASSPLGHPGQLEQYF,TGTGCCAGCAGCCCCCTCGGACATCCCGGTCAGCTCGAGCAGTACTTC
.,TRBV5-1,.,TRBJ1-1,CASSTGPMNTEAFF,TGCGCCAGCAGCACCGGACCGATGAACACTGAAGCTTTCTTT
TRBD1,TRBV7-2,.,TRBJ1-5,CASSLNRGGNQPQHF,TGTGCCAGCAGCTTAAACAGGGGCGGCAATCAGCCCCAGCATTTT
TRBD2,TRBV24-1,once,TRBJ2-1,CATSGPARGSEQFF,TGTGCCACCAGTGGCCCCGCGCGGGGGAGTGAGCAGTTCTTC
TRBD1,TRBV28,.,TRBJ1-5,CASSPTGFQDSNQPQHF,TGTGCCAGCAGCCCGACAGGGTTTCAGGATAGCAATCAGCCCCAGCATTTT
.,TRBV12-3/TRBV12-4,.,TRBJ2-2,CASGSGGELFF,TGTGCCAGCGGGTCCGGCGGGGAGCTGTTTTTT
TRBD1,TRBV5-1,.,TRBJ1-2,CASSQTGDYGYTF,TGCGCCAGCAGCCAAACAGGGGACTATGGCTACACCTTC
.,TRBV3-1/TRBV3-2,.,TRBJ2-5,CASSYPGRYQETQYF,TGTGCCAGCAGCTACCCAGGCAGGTACCAAGAGACCCAGTACTTC
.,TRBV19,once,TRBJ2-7,CASTSSPTEGPYEQYF,TGTGCCAGTACCTCATCCCCTACAGAAGGACCCTACGAGCAGTACTTC
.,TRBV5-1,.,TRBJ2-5,CASSLAAQGETQYF,TGCGCCAGCAGCTTGGCCGCGCAAGGAGAGACCCAGTACTTC
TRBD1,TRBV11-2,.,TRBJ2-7,CASSFSPGQGAGEQYF,TGTGCCAGCAGCTTCAGCCCGGGACAGGGGGCGGGTGAGCAGTACTTC
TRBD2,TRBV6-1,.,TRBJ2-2,CASSEGREAHTGELFF,TGTGCCAGCAGTGAAGGGCGGGAGGCCCACACCGGGGAGCTGTTTTTT
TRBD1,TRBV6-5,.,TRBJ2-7,CASAEGQVYEQYF,TGTGCCAGCGCCGAAGGACAGGTCTACGAGCAGTACTTC
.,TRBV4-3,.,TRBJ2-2,CASSQDEVGELFF,TGCGCCAGCAGCCAAGATGAGGTCGGGGAGCTGTTTTTT
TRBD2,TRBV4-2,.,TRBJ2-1,CASSQESSGSPYNEQFF,TGTGCCAGCAGCCAAGAGTCTAGCGGGAGTCCCTACAATGAGCAGTTCTTC
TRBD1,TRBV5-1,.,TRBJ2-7,CASSQQGDPYEQYF,TGCGCCAGCAGTCAACAGGGGGACCCCTACGAGCAGTACTTC
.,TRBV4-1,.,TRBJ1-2,CASSLGLQGLGGYTF,TGCGCCAGCAGCTTGGGACTGCAGGGCCTAGGGGGCTACACCTTC
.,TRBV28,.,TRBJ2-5,CASSLLPQETQYF,TGTGCCAGCAGTTTATTACCACAAGAGACCCAGTACTTC
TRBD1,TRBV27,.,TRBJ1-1,CASSLDRVGTEAFF,TGTGCCAGCAGTTTGGACAGGGTGGGCACTGAAGCTTTCTTT
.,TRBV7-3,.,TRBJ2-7,CASSFSQGYEQYF,TGTGCCAGCAGCTTTTCTCAAGGATACGAGCAGTACTTC
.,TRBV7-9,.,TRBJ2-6,CASILGGSGANVLTF,TGTGCCAGCATTCTAGGGGGTTCTGGGGCCAACGTCCTGACTTTC
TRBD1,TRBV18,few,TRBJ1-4,CASSPPLRTGNEKLFF,TGTGCCAGCTCACCACCCCTTAGGACAGGGAACGAAAAACTGTTTTTT
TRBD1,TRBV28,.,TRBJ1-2,CASSLDRGYYGYTF,TGTGCCAGCAGTTTGGACAGGGGGTACTATGGCTACACCTTC
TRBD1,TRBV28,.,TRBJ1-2,CASSLYRGYGYTF,TGTGCCAGCAGTTTATACAGGGGCTATGGCTACACCTTC